The rows below give T cell receptor beta chains drawn from one sample of a study of T cells after yellow fever vaccination. TCRdb re-called the 5' RACE reads with MiXCR, one entry per CDR3 protein. The table lists 500,000 to 650,000 distinct CDR3 sequences, about 13% of them singletons, with roughly an eighth in the top ten. Sample: PBMCs, taken on the day of the yellow fever booster vaccination. These receptor sequences come from a man aged 25-40 years who received the YFV17D yellow fever vaccine. CDR3s include the opening cysteine and the closing phenylalanine or tryptophan. D genes are given only for firm matches. Where a row states a size, it is once, few, many or the class of an expanded clone; other rows omit it.

j_call v_call clone_size d_call cdr3_aa cdr3_nt
TRBJ2-3 TRBV27 NA TRBD2 CASSRTLAALSDTQYF TGTGCCAGCAGCCGGACTCTAGCGGCTCTGTCAGATACGCAGTATTTT
TRBJ1-1 TRBV24-1 NA TRBD1 CATSDPTGTEAFF TGTGCCACCAGTGACCCGACAGGGACTGAAGCTTTCTTT
TRBJ2-7 TRBV7-8 few NA CASSREGVKAGEQYF TGTGCCAGCAGCAGAGAGGGGGTCAAGGCGGGGGAGCAGTACTTC
TRBJ2-7 TRBV20-1 few NA CSARASSYEQYF TGCAGTGCTAGAGCGAGCAGCTACGAGCAGTACTTC
TRBJ1-2 TRBV15 few TRBD1 CATSNWTGDGYTF TGTGCCACCAGCAATTGGACAGGGGACGGCTACACCTTC
TRBJ2-1 TRBV20-1 NA TRBD2 CSDLGTSGDNEQFF TGCAGTGACCTTGGGACTAGCGGGGACAATGAGCAGTTCTTC
TRBJ2-7 TRBV28 NA NA CASYDSRSYEQYF TGTGCCAGCTACGACAGTCGCTCCTACGAGCAGTACTTC
TRBJ2-2 TRBV10-3 few TRBD2 CAISDLAGETGELFF TGTGCCATCAGTGATCTAGCGGGAGAGACCGGGGAGCTGTTTTTT
TRBJ2-2 TRBV25-1 many TRBD2 CASSLGGTNTGELFF TGTGCCAGCAGCCTGGGAGGGACGAACACCGGGGAGCTGTTTTTT
TRBJ2-1 TRBV7-3 NA NA CASSLRRSSSMGNEQFF TGTGCCAGCAGCTTACGTAGGTCCAGCTCGATGGGCAATGAGCAGTTCTTC
TRBJ1-5 TRBV12-3/TRBV12-4 NA TRBD1 CASSFGQGADQPQHF TGTGCCAGCAGTTTCGGACAGGGGGCAGATCAGCCCCAGCATTTT
TRBJ2-1 TRBV14 few TRBD2 CASSRGGTTEQFF TGTGCCAGCAGCCGAGGTGGGACTACCGAGCAGTTCTTC
TRBJ1-2 TRBV3-1 NA NA CASSRIGRGYTF TGTGCCAGCAGCCGCATTGGTCGGGGCTACACCTTC
TRBJ2-7 TRBV12-3/TRBV12-4 NA NA CASSSSSPLYEQYF TGTGCCAGCAGTTCCAGCTCCCCCCTCTACGAGCAGTACTTC
TRBJ2-3 TRBV10-1 NA NA CASSDLLDTQYF TGCGCCAGCAGTGACCTGCTAGATACGCAGTATTTT
TRBJ2-7 TRBV7-2 NA NA CASSSSWEQYF TGTGCCAGCAGCTCTAGCTGGGAGCAGTACTTC
TRBJ2-3 TRBV2 few NA CASSKITGIDTQYF TGTGCCAGCAGCAAAATAACAGGGATAGATACGCAGTATTTT
TRBJ1-5 TRBV10-3 many TRBD1 CATDGGGQGAGQPQHF TGTGCCACCGATGGCGGTGGACAGGGGGCAGGTCAGCCCCAGCATTTT
TRBJ1-4 TRBV6-5 NA NA CASRKLGKLFF TGTGCCAGCAGGAAATTGGGAAAACTGTTTTTT
TRBJ1-6 TRBV27 few TRBD1 CASSMTGVGSPLHF TGTGCCAGCAGTATGACAGGGGTGGGTTCACCCCTCCACTTT
TRBJ1-3 TRBV12-3/TRBV12-4 few NA CASRMGGDTIYF TGTGCCAGCAGGATGGGGGGAGACACCATATATTTT
TRBJ2-5 TRBV24-1 NA TRBD2 CATSQPGGFQETQYF TGTGCCACCAGCCAGCCGGGGGGATTCCAAGAGACCCAGTACTTC
TRBJ2-5 TRBV15 few TRBD1 CATSRVGQVVETQYF TGTGCCACCAGCAGAGTGGGACAGGTGGTAGAGACCCAGTACTTC
TRBJ2-1 TRBV24-1 few TRBD2 CATSDPTSGRMGEQFF TGTGCCACCAGTGATCCGACTAGCGGGAGGATGGGTGAGCAGTTCTTC
TRBJ2-3 TRBV5-1 few TRBD2 CASSLDPWTSGSTDTQYF TGCGCCAGCAGCTTGGACCCTTGGACTAGCGGGAGCACAGATACGCAGTATTTT
TRBJ2-7 TRBV5-1 once TRBD2 CASPLAGASYEQYF TGCGCTTCCCCCCTAGCGGGAGCGTCCTACGAGCAGTACTTC